The entry below describes one T cell receptor beta chain. The data were obtained in a study of blood T cell repertoires in COVID-19. Looked up from germline, CDR1 is LNHDA and CDR2 is SQIVND (reference sequence). V was trimmed by 4 bases and J by 11 bases, leaving 20 bases between them. The CDR3 has 14 amino acids. TCRdb keeps only in-frame clones here, not all; method: immunoSEQ multiplex PCR. The table records 190,000 or so clones, 82% of them present only once. Sample: PBMCs or T cells enriched from blood (not recorded which). This sequence joins TRBV19 and TRBJ1-1; D may be TRBD1 (5 bases). The receptor was derived from a man aged 40-50 years who had recovered from COVID-19. The CDR3 protein is CASSTWGAGRKAFF. CDR3 in DNA: TGTGCCAGTAGTACCTGGGGCGCAGGGAGGAAGGCTTTCTTT.